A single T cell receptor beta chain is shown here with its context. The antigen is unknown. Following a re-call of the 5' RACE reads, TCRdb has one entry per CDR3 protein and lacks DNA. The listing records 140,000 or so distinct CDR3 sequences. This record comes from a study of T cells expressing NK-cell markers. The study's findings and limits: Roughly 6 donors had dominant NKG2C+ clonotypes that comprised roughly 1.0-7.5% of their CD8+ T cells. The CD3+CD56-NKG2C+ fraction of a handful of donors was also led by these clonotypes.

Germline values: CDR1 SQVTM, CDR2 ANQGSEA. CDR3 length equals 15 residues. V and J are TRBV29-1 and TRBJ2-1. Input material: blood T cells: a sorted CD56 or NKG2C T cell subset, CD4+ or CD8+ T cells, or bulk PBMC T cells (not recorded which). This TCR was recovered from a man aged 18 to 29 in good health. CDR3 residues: CSVEGVSSSYNEQFF.